This T cell receptor (beta chain) appears in the sequencing data of a study of early T cells in non-severe SARS-CoV-2 infection. At the level of the study: Sequencing of unsorted whole blood was done on bulk RNA, leaving chains unpaired.

One entry per CDR3 protein results from TCRdb running MiXCR on the 5' RACE reads. The sample lists about 89,000 distinct CDR3 sequences, about 15% occurring once. As for this clonotype: Its antigen is not identified.

With 4 bases removed from V and 12 bases from J, the gap between germline ends came to 16 bases. This CDR3 is 13 amino acids long. CDR1 and CDR2 from the germline V gene are SGHDN and FVKESK. Notes on the study in general: Reliance on VDJdb matching favored anti-spike CD8 responses; private and CD4 specificities were missed.

The material sequenced was whole blood. This rearrangement joins TRBV14 to TRBJ2-1; D might be TRBD2 (7 bases). This clonotype was sampled from an adult who was a healthcare worker with PCR-confirmed SARS-CoV-2 infection or an uninfected control (not recorded which). The CDR3 sequence is CASSRSQRGGQFF. The CDR3 region has the DNA TGTGCCAGCAGCCGCAGCCAGAGGGGGGGGCAGTTCTTC. Complete variable domain (other parts from reference TRBV14 and TRBJ2-1): EAGVTQFPSHSVIEKGQTVTLRCDPISGHDNLYWYRRVMGKEIKFLLHFVKESKQDESGMPNNRFLAERTGGTYSTLKVQPAELEDSGVYFCASSRSQRGGQFFGPGTRLTVL.